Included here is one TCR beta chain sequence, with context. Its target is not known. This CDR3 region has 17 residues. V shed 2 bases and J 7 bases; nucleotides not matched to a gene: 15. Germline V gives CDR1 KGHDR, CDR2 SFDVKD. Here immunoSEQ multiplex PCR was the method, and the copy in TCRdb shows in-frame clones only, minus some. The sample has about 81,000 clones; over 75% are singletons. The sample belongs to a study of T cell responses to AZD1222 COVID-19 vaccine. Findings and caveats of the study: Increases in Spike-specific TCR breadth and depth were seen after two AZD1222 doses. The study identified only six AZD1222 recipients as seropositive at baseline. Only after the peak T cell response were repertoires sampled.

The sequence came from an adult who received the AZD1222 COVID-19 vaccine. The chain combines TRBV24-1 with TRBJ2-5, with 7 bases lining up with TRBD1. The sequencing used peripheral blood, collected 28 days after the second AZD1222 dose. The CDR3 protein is CATSDSLPRQGLRTQYF. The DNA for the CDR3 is TGTGCCACCAGTGATTCCCTCCCCAGACAGGGCCTACGGACCCAGTACTTC.